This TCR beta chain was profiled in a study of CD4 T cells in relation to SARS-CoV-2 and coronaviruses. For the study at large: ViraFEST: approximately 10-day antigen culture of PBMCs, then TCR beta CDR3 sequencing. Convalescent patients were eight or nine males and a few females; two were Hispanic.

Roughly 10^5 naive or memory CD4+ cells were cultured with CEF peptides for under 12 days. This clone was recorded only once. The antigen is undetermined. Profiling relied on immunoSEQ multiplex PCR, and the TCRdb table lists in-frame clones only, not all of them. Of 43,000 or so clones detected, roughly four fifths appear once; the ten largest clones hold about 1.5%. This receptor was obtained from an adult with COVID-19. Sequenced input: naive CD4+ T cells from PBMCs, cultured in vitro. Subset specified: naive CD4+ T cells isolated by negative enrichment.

CDR3 in amino acids: CAGRRREPCSGANVLTF. CDR3 sequence (DNA): TGTGCCGGCCGAAGGCGGGAGCCTTGTTCTGGGGCCAACGTCCTGACTTTC. The rearrangement uses TRBV21-1 and TRBJ2-6; the D call in the table, TRBD2, was not verified against the DNA. TRBV21-1 is a pseudogene. This CDR3 contains 17 residues.